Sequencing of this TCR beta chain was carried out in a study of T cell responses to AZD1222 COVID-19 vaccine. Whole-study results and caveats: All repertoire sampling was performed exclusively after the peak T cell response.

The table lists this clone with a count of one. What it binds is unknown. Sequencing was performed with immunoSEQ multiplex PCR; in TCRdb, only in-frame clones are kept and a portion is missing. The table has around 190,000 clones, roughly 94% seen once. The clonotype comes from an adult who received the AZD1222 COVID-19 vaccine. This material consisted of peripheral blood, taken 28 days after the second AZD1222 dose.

CDR3 sequence: CASSIDGGRFAEQFF. CDR3 nucleotide sequence: TGTGCCAGTAGTATAGACGGCGGGCGTTTCGCTGAGCAGTTCTTC. V and J are TRBV19 and TRBJ2-1, with a possible D match to TRBD2 (5 bases). This CDR3 is built from 15 residues. Trimming took off 0 bases at V and 9 bases at J, with 15 bases between the two ends. Germline V gene data show CDR1 as LNHDA and CDR2 as SQIVND (reference sequence).